This TCR beta chain was sequenced in a study of PD-1 blockade in classical Hodgkin lymphoma. V was pared by 6 bases and J by 1 base, with 9 bases between. The CDR3 covers 13 residues. CDR1 is WSHSY and CDR2 is SAAADI in the germline V gene. Only in-frame clones appear in the TCRdb table, and some are missing; sequencing was by immunoSEQ multiplex PCR. The table shows fewer than 50,000 clones, with roughly 90% occurring only once. Each of the patients experienced relapse following autologous stem cell transplantation, and their brentuximab vedotin exposure differed. The V call is TRBV10-2, the J call TRBJ1-1; TRBD1 is a possible D gene (6 bases). This TCR was recovered from a human donor with classical Hodgkin lymphoma. The material sequenced was peripheral blood mononuclear cells (PBMCs), taken at baseline. Here the CDR3 reads CASRETGNTEAFF. CDR3 nucleotide sequence: TGCGCCAGCAGGGAGACAGGGAACACTGAAGCTTTCTTT.